A single sample is the source of the 10 T cell receptor beta chains below, sequenced in a study of shared clonotypes between healthy human individuals. The repertoire was sequenced with immunoSEQ multiplex PCR; TCRdb's copy has only in-frame clones and lacks some. The repertoire holds approximately 1.4 million clones, with around 98% as singletons. Material for sequencing was naive CD4+ T cells sorted from blood. Subset described: CD45RA+ positively selected. The receptors here all came from a man aged 25-45 years in good health.

The V and J genes are TRBV6-5 and TRBJ2-7; D is unclear. V gave up 5 bases and J gave up 0 bases, with 14 bases separating them. CDR1 MNHEY and CDR2 SVGAGI come from the germline V gene. The CDR3 has 15 residues. In nucleotides, the CDR3 is TGTGCCAGCAGTAGAGTGCTAATTGGCTCCTACGAGCAGTACTTC. This gives the protein CASSRVLIGSYEQYF.

The chain has TRBV9 and TRBJ2-5, with a tentative D call TRBD1 (6 bases). The CDR3 length is 15 residues. Germline V gives CDR1 SGDLS, CDR2 YYNGEE. V was cut by 2 bases and J by 4 bases, with 15 bases left in between. The CDR3 loop is CASSVGTGWVETQYF. CDR3 DNA: TGTGCCAGCAGCGTGGGAACAGGGTGGGTAGAGACCCAGTACTTC.

The V and J genes are TRBV7-2 and TRBJ2-7; D uncertain. Germline-derived CDR1 and CDR2 are SGHTA and FQGNSA. This CDR3 spans 13 amino acids. V lost 2 bases and J lost 3, with 8 bases in between. The CDR3 DNA is TGTGCCAGCAGCTTATCTCGGTTCTACGAGCAGTACTTC. Its protein is CASSLSRFYEQYF.

Notes on this clone: Other DNA sequences in this specimen translate into the identical CDR3. The CDR3 here is CASSLGQASYEQYF. The CDR3 DNA is TGCGCCAGCAGCTTAGGACAGGCTTCCTACGAGCAGTACTTC. The V call is TRBV5-1, the J call TRBJ2-7, with 7 bases aligning to TRBD1. The CDR3 is made up of 14 amino acids. The J segment lost 1 base and the V segment lost 2 bases, leaving 3 bases of the junction unmatched. CDR1 SGHRS and CDR2 YFSETQ come from the germline V gene. Using reference TRBV5-1 and TRBJ2-7 for the parts outside the CDR3, the full variable domain is KAGVTQTPRYLIKTRGQQVTLSCSPISGHRSVSWYQQTPGQGLQFLFEYFSETQRNKGNFPGRFSGRQFSNSRSEMNVSTLELGDSALYLCASSLGQASYEQYFGPGTRLTVT.

The chain uses TRBV2 and TRBJ2-7; a weak D match, TRBD2 (6 bases). V was shortened by 4 bases and J by 0 bases, with 10 bases between the two germline ends. Per germline, CDR1 SNHLY and CDR2 FYNNEI. The CDR3 runs to 14 residues. CDR3 in amino acids: CASSGLVNSYEQYF. The CDR3 coding sequence is TGTGCCAGCAGTGGACTAGTGAACTCCTACGAGCAGTACTTC.

CDR3 in amino acids: CASSQEGLAAYNEQFF. CDR3 bases: TGTGCCAGCAGCCAAGAAGGGTTAGCGGCTTACAATGAGCAGTTCTTC. J is TRBJ2-1 and V is TRBV4-2; tentatively, D is TRBD2 (6 bases). CDR1 and CDR2 from the germline V gene are LGHNA and YNFKEQ. Trimming cost V 0 bases and J 4 bases, with 13 bases left between them. The CDR3 is 16 amino acids.

This chain connects TRBV5-1 to TRBJ2-7; D may be TRBD1 (5 bases). The CDR3 has 14 residues. The ends were cut back, 2 bases at V and 3 bases at J, with 12 bases in the middle. Germline CDR1 SGHRS, CDR2 YFSETQ. CDR3 sequence reads: CASSFNQGYYEQYF. CDR3 DNA: TGCGCCAGCAGCTTCAACCAGGGCTACTACGAGCAGTACTTC.

V usage is TRBV18 and J usage is TRBJ1-5, with unresolved D. V was clipped by 3 bases and J by 4 bases, with 7 bases between them. The CDR3 runs to 13 residues. In germline, CDR1 is KGHSH, CDR2 LQKENI. The CDR3 nucleotides read TGTGCCAGCTCACCGGCCGCAAATCAGCCCCAGCATTTT. Amino acid sequence: CASSPAANQPQHF.

The chain combines TRBV9 with TRBJ2-3, with 10 bases identical to TRBD2. V shed 2 bases and J 4 bases; nucleotides not matched to a gene: 7. This CDR3 region has 16 residues. Germline CDR1 SGDLS, CDR2 YYNGEE. The CDR3 loop is CASSVRALAGADTQYF. DNA of the CDR3: TGTGCCAGCAGCGTGAGGGCTCTAGCGGGAGCAGATACGCAGTATTTT. The whole variable domain, filled in from reference TRBV9 and TRBJ2-3, reads DSGVTQTPKHLITATGQRVTLRCSPRSGDLSVYWYQQSLDQGLQFLIQYYNGEERAKGNILERFSAQQFPDLHSELNLSSLELGDSALYFCASSVRALAGADTQYFGPGTRLTVL.

This chain connects TRBV2 to TRBJ2-2; tentative D call: TRBD1 (6 bases). Germline CDR1 reads SNHLY; CDR2 reads FYNNEI. CDR3 size: 13 residues. V lost 6 bases and J lost 7, with 12 bases in between. Written as DNA, the CDR3 is TGTGCCAGCAGCCTACAGGGAATCGGGGAGCTGTTTTTT. Amino acid sequence: CASSLQGIGELFF.